The clone carrying this T cell receptor (beta chain) has just a few counts. Its antigen remains unknown. This sample was taken from a study of response to subunit inactivated influenza vaccine. Findings and limits, study-wide: That few new T cells are recruited by each seasonal influenza vaccination was the authors' suggestion.

Trimming removed 2 bases at V and 4 bases at J, with 10 bases between. The CDR3 covers 14 residues. Germline CDR1 SGHTA, CDR2 FQGNSA. TCRdb re-called the RT-PCR reads through MiXCR, storing one row per CDR3 protein. The sample lists almost 600,000 distinct CDR3 sequences; around 15% were seen once. The chain combines TRBV7-2 with TRBJ2-3, with D unclear. The specimen was PBMCs from blood, collected approximately 12 days after vaccination. The sequence was collected from a man aged 50-59 years who received an inactivated influenza vaccine. The CDR3 is CASSLRVPPDTQYF. DNA for the CDR3: TGTGCCAGCAGCTTAAGGGTCCCTCCAGATACGCAGTATTTT. Full variable domain (remainder filled in from reference TRBV7-2 and TRBJ2-3): GAGVSQSPSNKVTEKGKDVELRCDPISGHTALYWYRQSLGQGLEFLIYFQGNSAPDKSGLPSDRFSAERTGGSVSTLTIQRTQQEDSAVYLCASSLRVPPDTQYFGPGTRLTVL.